Included here is one T cell receptor beta chain sequence, with context. Measured with immunoSEQ multiplex PCR; TCRdb has only the in-frame clones, and not every one. This sample yields about 270,000 clones, of which 81% are seen a single time; under 3% belongs to the top ten. This specimen belongs to a study of blood T cell repertoires in COVID-19. V was pared by 4 bases and J by 0 bases, with 15 bases between. CDR3 length: 16 residues. Germline assignment: CDR1 SNHLY and CDR2 FYNNEI. The chain carries TRBV2 and TRBJ1-1, with D unresolved. This receptor was identified in a woman aged 60-75 years with active or convalescent COVID-19. The sequencing input was peripheral blood. CDR3 bases: TGTGCCAGCAGTGTATCCGAGAACAGAATGAACACTGAAGCTTTCTTT. This translates into CASSVSENRMNTEAFF.